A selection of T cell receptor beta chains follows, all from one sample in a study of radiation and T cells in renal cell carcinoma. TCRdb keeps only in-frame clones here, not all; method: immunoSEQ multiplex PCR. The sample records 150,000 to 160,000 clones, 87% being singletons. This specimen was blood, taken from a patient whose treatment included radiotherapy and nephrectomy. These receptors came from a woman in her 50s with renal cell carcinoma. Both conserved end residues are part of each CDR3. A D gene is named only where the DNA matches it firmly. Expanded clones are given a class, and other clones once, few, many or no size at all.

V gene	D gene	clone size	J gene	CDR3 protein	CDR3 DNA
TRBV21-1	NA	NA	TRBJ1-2	CASTGDREDYGYTF	TGTGCCAGCACCGGGGACAGGGAGGACTATGGCTACACCTTC
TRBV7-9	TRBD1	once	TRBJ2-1	CASSLGQGSYNEQFF	TGTGCCAGCAGCTTAGGACAGGGCTCCTACAATGAGCAGTTCTTC
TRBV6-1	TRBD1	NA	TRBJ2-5	CASSRTPGTEETQYF	TGTGCCAGCAGCAGAACCCCCGGGACAGAAGAGACCCAGTACTTC
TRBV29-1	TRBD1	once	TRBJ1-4	CSVGTGTEKLFF	TGCAGCGTGGGGACAGGGACTGAAAAACTGTTTTTT
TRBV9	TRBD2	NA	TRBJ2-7	CASSSGLADLKQYF	TGTGCCAGCAGCTCGGGACTAGCGGACTTGAAGCAGTACTTC
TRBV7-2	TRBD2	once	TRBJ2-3	CASSSAGGGEGDTQYF	TGTGCCAGCAGCTCGGCGGGTGGCGGGGAGGGAGATACGCAGTATTTT
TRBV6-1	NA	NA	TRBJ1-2	CASSEGPGKEDGYTF	TGTGCCAGCAGTGAAGGGCCCGGGAAAGAGGATGGCTACACCTTC
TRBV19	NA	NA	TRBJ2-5	CATSQGSLGETQYF	TGTGCCACGTCACAGGGCAGTCTAGGGGAGACCCAGTACTTC
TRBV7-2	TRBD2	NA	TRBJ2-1	CASSLGASGENNEQFF	TGTGCCAGCAGCTTAGGGGCTAGCGGGGAAAACAATGAGCAGTTCTTC
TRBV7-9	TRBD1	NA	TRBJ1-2	CASSLQGVKDGYTF	TGTGCCAGCAGCTTACAGGGGGTTAAGGATGGCTACACCTTC
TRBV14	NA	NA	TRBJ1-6	CASSQERQAGVSPLHF	TGTGCCAGCAGCCAAGAAAGACAGGCCGGTGTTTCACCCCTCCACTTT